What follows are 5 T cell receptor beta chains derived from one specimen sequenced in a study of T cells in Graves' hyperthyroidism and ophthalmopathy. TCR beta CDR3 sequences were amplified from RNA transcripts. The HTBI set primed first-round TCR CDR3 RT-PCR. From the multiplex PCR reads, TCRdb called clonotypes with MiXCR, one entry per CDR3 protein. The sample has about 620,000 distinct CDR3 sequences, around 15% seen once. The sequencing sample was made of blood. The receptors were gathered from a woman younger than 45 with Graves' hyperthyroidism.

V usage is TRBV6-1 and J usage is TRBJ2-7, with 14 positions matching TRBD2. The germline V gene has CDR1 MNHNS and CDR2 SASEGT. CDR3 length: 15 amino acids. J gave up 6 bases and V 3 bases, and 4 bases lay outside the gene matches. CDR3: CASSDPGLAGVEQYF. As DNA, the CDR3 is TGTGCCAGCAGTGACCCGGGACTAGCGGGAGTCGAGCAGTACTTC.

This clonotype was detected a few times. CDR3 coding DNA: TGTGCCACCAGTGATCGATCAAGCCAAGAGACCCAGTACTTC. This sequence encodes CATSDRSSQETQYF. The chain carries TRBV24-1 and TRBJ2-5; no reliable D call. CDR3 length equals 14 residues. Trimming pared 3 bases from V and 1 base from J, leaving 8 bases between. Germline V gene lookup returns CDR1 KGHDR and CDR2 SFDVKD.

In this sample, this clonotype turned up many times. The J gene is TRBJ2-7, the V gene TRBV3-1, with a weak D call TRBD2 (5 bases). With 0 bases removed from V and 3 bases from J, the gap between germline ends came to 12 bases. Germline-derived CDR1 and CDR2 are LGHDT and YNNKEL (reference sequence). This CDR3 contains 15 residues. In DNA, the CDR3 is TGTGCCAGCAGCCAAGATCTCAGCGGATACTACGAGCAGTACTTC. Translating it yields CASSQDLSGYYEQYF.

The rearrangement links TRBV19 to TRBJ2-3, with a possible D match to TRBD2 (6 bases). V shed 4 bases and J shed 9 bases, with 14 bases lying between them. Germline-derived CDR1 and CDR2 are LNHDA and SQIVND (reference sequence). The CDR3 is 13 amino acids. The CDR3 coding sequence is TGTGCCAGTAGTACATCGGACTACCCGACGCAGTATTTT. Translated, it gives CASSTSDYPTQYF.

This clonotype was counted many times. The CDR3 region is CASSQGKSTEAFF. In DNA, the CDR3 is TGTGCCAGCAGCCAAGGGAAGAGCACTGAAGCTTTCTTT. The chain carries TRBV14 and TRBJ1-1; D not resolved. This CDR3 comprises 13 residues. V lost 1 base to trimming and J lost 4 bases, with 7 bases between them. Per the germline V gene, CDR1 is SGHDN and CDR2 is FVKESK.